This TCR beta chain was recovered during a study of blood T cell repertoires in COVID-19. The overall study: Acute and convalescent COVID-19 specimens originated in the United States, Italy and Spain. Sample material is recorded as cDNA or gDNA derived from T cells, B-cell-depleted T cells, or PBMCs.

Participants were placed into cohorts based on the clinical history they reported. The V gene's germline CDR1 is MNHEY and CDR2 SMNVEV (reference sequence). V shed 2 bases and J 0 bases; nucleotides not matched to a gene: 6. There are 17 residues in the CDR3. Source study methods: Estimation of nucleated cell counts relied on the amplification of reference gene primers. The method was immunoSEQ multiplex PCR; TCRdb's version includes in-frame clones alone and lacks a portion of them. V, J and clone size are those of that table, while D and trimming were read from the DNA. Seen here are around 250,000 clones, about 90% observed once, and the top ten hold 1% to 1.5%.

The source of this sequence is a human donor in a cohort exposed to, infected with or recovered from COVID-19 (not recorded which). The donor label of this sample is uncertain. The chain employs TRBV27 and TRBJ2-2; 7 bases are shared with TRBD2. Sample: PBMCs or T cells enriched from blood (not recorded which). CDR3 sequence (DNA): TGTGCCAGCAGTTTAGGGGGGGACTTCTCGAACACCGGGGAGCTGTTTTTT. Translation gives CASSLGGDFSNTGELFF.